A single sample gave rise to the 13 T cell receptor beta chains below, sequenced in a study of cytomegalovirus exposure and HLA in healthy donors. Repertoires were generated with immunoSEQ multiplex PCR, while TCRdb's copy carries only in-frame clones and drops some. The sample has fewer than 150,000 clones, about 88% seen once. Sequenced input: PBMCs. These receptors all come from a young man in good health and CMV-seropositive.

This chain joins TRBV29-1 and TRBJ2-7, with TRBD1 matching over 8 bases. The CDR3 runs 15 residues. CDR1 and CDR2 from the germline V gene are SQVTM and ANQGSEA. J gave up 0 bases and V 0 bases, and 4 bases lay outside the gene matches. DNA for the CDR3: TGCAGCGTTGAAGATCGCAGGGGGCCCTCCTACGAGCAGTACTTC. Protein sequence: CSVEDRRGPSYEQYF.

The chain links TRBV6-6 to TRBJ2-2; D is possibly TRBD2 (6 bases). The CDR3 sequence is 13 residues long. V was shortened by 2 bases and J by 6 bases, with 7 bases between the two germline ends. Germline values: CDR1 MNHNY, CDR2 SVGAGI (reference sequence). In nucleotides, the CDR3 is TGTGCCAGCAGTTACGGAGGGCCCGGGGAGCTGTTTTTT. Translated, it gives CASSYGGPGELFF.

CDR3 in DNA: TGTGCCAGCAGCATCCGCCCGAGCAGGGCAGATACGCAGTATTTT. Its translation is CASSIRPSRADTQYF. The rearrangement links TRBV14 to TRBJ2-3; tentatively, D is TRBD1 (5 bases). This CDR3 comprises 15 residues. Germline CDR1 is SGHDN and CDR2 is FVKESK. The germline V and J ends were trimmed by 5 bases and 4 bases, with 16 bases remaining between them. The variable domain in full, with the rest retrieved from reference TRBV14 and TRBJ2-3, is EAGVTQFPSHSVIEKGQTVTLRCDPISGHDNLYWYRRVMGKEIKFLLHFVKESKQDESGMPNNRFLAERTGGTYSTLKVQPAELEDSGVYFCASSIRPSRADTQYFGPGTRLTVL.

CDR3 loop: CASSADRGAYNEQFF. DNA for the CDR3: TGTGCCAGCAGCGCAGACAGGGGCGCCTACAATGAGCAGTTCTTC. The V and J genes are TRBV7-2 and TRBJ2-1; 8 positions match TRBD1. Per the germline V gene, CDR1 is SGHTA and CDR2 is FQGNSA. This CDR3 has 15 residues. Unmatched junction bases numbered 5, after V lost 5 bases and J lost 2 bases. Based on the CDR3 plus reference TRBV7-2 and TRBJ2-1, the full variable domain is GAGVSQSPSNKVTEKGKDVELRCDPISGHTALYWYRQSLGQGLEFLIYFQGNSAPDKSGLPSDRFSAERTGGSVSTLTIQRTQQEDSAVYLCASSADRGAYNEQFFGPGTRLTVL.

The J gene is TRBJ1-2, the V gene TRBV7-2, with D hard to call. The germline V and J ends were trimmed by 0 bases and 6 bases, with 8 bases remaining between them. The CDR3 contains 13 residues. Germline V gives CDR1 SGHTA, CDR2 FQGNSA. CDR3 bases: TGTGCCAGCAGCTTAGCCAGATTCGATGGCTACACCTTC. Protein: CASSLARFDGYTF.

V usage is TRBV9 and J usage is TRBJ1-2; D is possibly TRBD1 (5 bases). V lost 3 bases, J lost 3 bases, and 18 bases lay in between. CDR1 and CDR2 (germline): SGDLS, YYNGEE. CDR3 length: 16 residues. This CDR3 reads CASSDRKDRTYYGYTF. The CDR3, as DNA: TGTGCCAGCAGCGACCGAAAAGACCGGACATACTATGGCTACACCTTC.

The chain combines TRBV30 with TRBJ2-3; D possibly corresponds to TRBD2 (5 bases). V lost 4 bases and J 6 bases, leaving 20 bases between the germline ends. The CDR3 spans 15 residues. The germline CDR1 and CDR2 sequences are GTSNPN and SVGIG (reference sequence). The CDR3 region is CAWNLKRTSGDTQYF. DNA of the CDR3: TGTGCCTGGAACCTCAAGCGGACCTCGGGGGATACGCAGTATTTT.

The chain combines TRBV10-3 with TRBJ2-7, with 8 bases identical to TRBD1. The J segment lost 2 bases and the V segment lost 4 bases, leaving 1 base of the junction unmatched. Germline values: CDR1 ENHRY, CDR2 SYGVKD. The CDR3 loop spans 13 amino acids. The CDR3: CAISGTGPYEQYF. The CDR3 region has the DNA TGTGCCATCAGTGGGACAGGGCCCTACGAGCAGTACTTC.

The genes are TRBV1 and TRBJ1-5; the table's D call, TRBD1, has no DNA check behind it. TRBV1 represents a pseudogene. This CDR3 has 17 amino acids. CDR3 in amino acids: CTSSQRGAHYSNQPQHF. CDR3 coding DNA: TGCACCAGCAGCCAAAGGGGCGCACACTATAGCAATCAGCCCCAGCATTTT.

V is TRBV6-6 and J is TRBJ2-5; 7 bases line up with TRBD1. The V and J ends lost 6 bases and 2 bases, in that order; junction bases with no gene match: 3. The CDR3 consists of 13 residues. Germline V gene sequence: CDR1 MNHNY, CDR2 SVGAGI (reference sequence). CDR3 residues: CASSMTGQETQYF. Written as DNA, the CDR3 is TGTGCCAGCAGCATGACAGGGCAAGAGACCCAGTACTTC.

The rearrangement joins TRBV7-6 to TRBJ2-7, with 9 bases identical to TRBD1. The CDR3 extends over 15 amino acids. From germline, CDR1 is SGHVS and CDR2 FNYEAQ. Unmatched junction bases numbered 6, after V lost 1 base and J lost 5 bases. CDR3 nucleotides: TGTGCCAGCAGCTTAGACCACAGGGGGCGCGACGAGCAGTACTTC. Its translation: CASSLDHRGRDEQYF.

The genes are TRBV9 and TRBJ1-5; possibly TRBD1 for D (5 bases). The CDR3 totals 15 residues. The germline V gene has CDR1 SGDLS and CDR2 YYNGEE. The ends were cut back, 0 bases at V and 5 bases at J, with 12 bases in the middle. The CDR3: CASSVEGYSDQPQHF. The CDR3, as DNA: TGTGCCAGCAGCGTAGAGGGGTATTCGGATCAGCCCCAGCATTTT.

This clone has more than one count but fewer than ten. The CDR3 DNA follows: TGTGCCAGCCTTCCCCGGGCGGGGGCCGAATACGAGCAGTACTTC. It codes for CASLPRAGAEYEQYF. V usage is TRBV2 and J usage is TRBJ2-7, with D tentatively TRBD2 (7 bases). The V and J ends lost 8 bases and 4 bases respectively, with 21 bases between them. The CDR3 is 15 amino acids. Per the germline V gene, CDR1 is SNHLY and CDR2 is FYNNEI.